A selection of T cell receptor beta chains follows, all from one sample in a study of shared clonotypes between healthy human individuals. Assay used: immunoSEQ multiplex PCR; TCRdb lists only in-frame clones, some missing. The table has about 610,000 clones, about 97% seen once. Sequencing was carried out using naive CD4+ T cells sorted from blood. The source is a woman in her thirties in good health. CDR3s include the opening cysteine and the closing phenylalanine or tryptophan.

TRBV5-1	TRBJ2-3	CASNGGSHTDTQYF
TRBV9	TRBJ2-3	CASSPRAGGADTQYF
TRBV11-2	TRBJ2-7	CASSLLGPGYEQYF
TRBV6-1	TRBJ1-5	CASSELGSRNQPQHF
TRBV28	NA	CASSAPGLNSYEQYF
TRBV28	TRBJ1-4	CASSAQDEKLFF
TRBV28	TRBJ2-1	CASRPGLAGGPSYNEQFF
TRBV27	TRBJ2-2	CAIRTAYTGELFF
TRBV15	TRBJ2-6	CATSRRSSGANVLTF
TRBV30	TRBJ1-1	CAWSSRGWNTEAFF